The TCR beta chain under discussion was sequenced for a study of cytomegalovirus exposure and HLA in healthy donors. Looking at the study overall: Falling in the Caucasian-associated ancestry cluster were less than 85% of under 500 genotyped donors.

Germline V gene sequence: CDR1 KGHSH, CDR2 LQKENI. This CDR3 spans 15 amino acids. With 3 bases clipped from V and 1 base from J, the junction kept 3 bases outside the gene matches. The primer mix had 60 Vbeta and 13 Jbeta primers. The repertoire was sequenced with immunoSEQ multiplex PCR; TCRdb's copy has only in-frame clones and lacks some. The profile shows 95,000 to 150,000 clones, more than 65% of them singletons. Healthy donors of bone marrow made up the group. The source of this sequence is a woman between 40 and 50 years old in good health and CMV-seropositive. Sequencing used PBMCs. The rearrangement joins TRBV18 to TRBJ1-3; 7 bases align to TRBD1. The CDR3, as DNA: TGTGCCAGCTCACCGCGACAGGGTTCTGGAAACACCATATATTTT. Amino acid sequence: CASSPRQGSGNTIYF.